This entry describes one TCR beta chain. Its antigen is still unknown. The PCR had 60 Vbeta and 13 Jbeta primers. TCRdb's table, derived via immunoSEQ multiplex PCR, lists solely in-frame clones and lacks some. The sample includes 150,000 to 200,000 clones, 60% to 80% of them seen just once. V was clipped by 2 bases and J by 2 bases; unmatched bases: 4. The CDR3 runs to 16 residues. The germline V gene has CDR1 MDHEN and CDR2 SYDVKM. The data were taken from a study of cytomegalovirus exposure and HLA in healthy donors. Study conclusions and caveats: Immune exposure information available was restricted to CMV serostatus. The study listed roughly 160 cytomegalovirus-associated TCR beta chains. Later analysis indicated greater clonal expansion among HLA-associated TCR beta chains than among equally common other chains. According to an earlier analysis, most TCR beta V segments yielded productive rearrangements about 90% or about 30% of the time.

The sequence came from a man aged 50 to 60 in good health and CMV-seropositive. The V call is TRBV28, the J call TRBJ1-5; 9 bases match TRBD1. Sequenced input: PBMCs. This CDR3 reads CASSLTGGLGNQPQHF. CDR3 sequence (DNA): TGTGCCAGCAGTTTAACAGGGGGCCTGGGCAATCAGCCCCAGCATTTT.